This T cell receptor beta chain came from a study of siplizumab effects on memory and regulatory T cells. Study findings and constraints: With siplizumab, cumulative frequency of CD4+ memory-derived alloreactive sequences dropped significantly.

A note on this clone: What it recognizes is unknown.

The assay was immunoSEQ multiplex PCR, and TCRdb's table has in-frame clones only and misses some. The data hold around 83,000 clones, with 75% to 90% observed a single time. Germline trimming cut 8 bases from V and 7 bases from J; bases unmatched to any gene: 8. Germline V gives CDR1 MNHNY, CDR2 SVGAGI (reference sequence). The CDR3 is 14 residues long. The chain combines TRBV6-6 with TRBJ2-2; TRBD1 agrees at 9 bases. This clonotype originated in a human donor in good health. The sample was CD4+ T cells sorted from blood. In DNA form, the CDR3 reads TGTGCCAGCCTTCGGGGGACAGGGAACGGGGAGCTGTTTTTT. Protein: CASLRGTGNGELFF.